Each of the 26 T cell receptor beta chains below was sequenced from the same sample in a study of technical replicates of blood from a few donors. The method was immunoSEQ multiplex PCR; TCRdb's version includes in-frame clones alone and lacks a portion of them. The sample yields tens of thousands of clones, 85% to 95% seen once. The sequenced material came from T cells isolated from PBMCs. These receptors came from a human donor in good health.

V usage is TRBV5-4 and J usage is TRBJ2-1; 14 bases are shared with TRBD2. CDR1 is SGHNT, CDR2 YYREEE, per germline (reference sequence). V lost 0 bases and J lost 10; bases outside the gene matches: 15. The CDR3 is made up of 19 amino acids. CDR3 sequence: CASSLVFAVTSGGGREQFF. In DNA, the CDR3 is TGTGCCAGCAGCTTGGTTTTCGCGGTGACTAGCGGGGGGGGAAGGGAGCAGTTCTTC. Supplemented by reference TRBV5-4 and TRBJ2-1, the full variable domain reads ETGVTQSPTHLIKTRGQQVTLRCSSQSGHNTVSWYQQALGQGPQFIFQYYREEENGRGNFPPRFSGLQFPNYSSELNVNALELDDSALYLCASSLVFAVTSGGGREQFFGPGTRLTVL.

The V and J genes are TRBV9 and TRBJ2-2; D perhaps matches TRBD1 (6 bases). The V and J ends lost 3 bases and 4 bases respectively, with 19 bases between them. This CDR3 spans 17 amino acids. Germline CDR1 SGDLS, CDR2 YYNGEE. The CDR3 is CASSGGVRGNSTGELFF. In DNA form, the CDR3 reads TGTGCCAGCAGCGGAGGAGTTAGGGGGAATAGCACCGGGGAGCTGTTTTTT.

V usage is TRBV10-2 and J usage is TRBJ2-4; tentative D call: TRBD2 (6 bases). CDR3 length: 11 residues. Germline V lookup: CDR1 WSHSY, CDR2 SAAADI. The V end was cut by 6 bases, the J end by 13 bases, with 13 bases between. The CDR3 nucleotides are TGCGCCAGCAGGGATGCGGGATGGCAGTACTTC. Its translation is CASRDAGWQYF.

This chain links TRBV28 with TRBJ2-5; D remains unclear. Trimming took off 5 bases at V and 1 base at J, with 5 bases between the two ends. CDR3 size: 12 residues. Germline V CDR1 and CDR2: MDHEN, SYDVKM. CDR3 loop: CASSPLQETQYF. CDR3 in DNA: TGTGCCAGCAGTCCCCTCCAAGAGACCCAGTACTTC.

V gene TRBV29-1 combines with J gene TRBJ2-3; 9 bases line up with TRBD2. Germline V CDR1 and CDR2: SQVTM, ANQGSEA. The CDR3 length is 10 residues. V shed 2 bases, J shed 14 bases, and the junction held 2 bases outside the gene matches. The CDR3 loop reads CSVELAGLYF. CDR3 nucleotides: TGCAGCGTTGAACTAGCGGGATTGTATTTT.

This chain uses TRBV10-3 with TRBJ1-3; TRBD1 is a possible D gene (5 bases). V was cut by 4 bases and J by 4 bases, with 14 bases left in between. This CDR3 comprises 15 residues. Germline CDR1 and CDR2: ENHRY and SYGVKD. The DNA of the CDR3 is TGTGCCATCAGTGTCGGGGGGATTACAGGAAACACCATATATTTT. Protein: CAISVGGITGNTIYF.

V and J are TRBV18 and TRBJ1-2; 8 bases are a match to TRBD1. Germline CDR1 is KGHSH and CDR2 is LQKENI. This CDR3 is built from 12 residues. J was trimmed by 8 bases and V by 6 bases; bases with no gene match: 5. CDR3 sequence reads: CASSRDRGGYTF. The CDR3, as DNA: TGTGCCAGCTCCCGAGACAGGGGAGGCTACACCTTC. Filled out from reference TRBV18 and TRBJ1-2, the complete variable domain reads NAGVMQNPRHLVRRRGQEARLRCSPMKGHSHVYWYRQLPEEGLKFMVYLQKENIIDESGMPKERFSAEFPKEGPSILRIQQVVRGDSAAYFCASSRDRGGYTFGSGTRLTVV.

The V call is TRBV2, the J call TRBJ1-3, with a possible D match to TRBD1 (6 bases). CDR3 length: 13 amino acids. Trimming took off 8 bases at V and 4 bases at J, with 12 bases between the two ends. CDR1 and CDR2 from the germline V gene are SNHLY and FYNNEI. The CDR3 sequence: CASLGDTGNTIYF. For the CDR3, the DNA is TGTGCCAGCCTGGGGGACACCGGAAACACCATATATTTT. Looking up the rest from reference TRBV2 and TRBJ1-3 gives the full variable domain: EPEVTQTPSHQVTQMGQEVILRCVPISNHLYFYWYRQILGQKVEFLVSFYNNEISEKSEIFDDQFSVERPDGSNFTLKIRSTKLEDSAMYFCASLGDTGNTIYFGEGSWLTVV.

In this sample, this clone turned up a few times. The V call is TRBV5-1, the J call TRBJ2-1; tentatively, D is TRBD2 (8 bases). The CDR3 runs to 15 residues. The germline CDR1 and CDR2 sequences are SGHRS and YFSETQ. V lost 7 bases to trimming and J lost 4 bases, with 18 bases between them. CDR3: CASRQGGGGYNEQFF. As DNA, the CDR3 is TGCGCCAGCCGCCAGGGGGGCGGGGGGTACAATGAGCAGTTCTTC. Full variable domain (remainder filled in from reference TRBV5-1 and TRBJ2-1): KAGVTQTPRYLIKTRGQQVTLSCSPISGHRSVSWYQQTPGQGLQFLFEYFSETQRNKGNFPGRFSGRQFSNSRSEMNVSTLELGDSALYLCASRQGGGGYNEQFFGPGTRLTVL.

This rearrangement joins TRBV10-3 to TRBJ2-1; 10 bases line up with TRBD2. Germline CDR1 and CDR2: ENHRY and SYGVKD. CDR3 size: 18 residues. J lost 0 bases, V lost 3 bases, and 8 bases had no gene match. This chain's CDR3 is CAISDSLAGASSYNEQFF. In DNA form, the CDR3 reads TGTGCCATCAGTGATTCCCTAGCGGGGGCGAGCTCCTACAATGAGCAGTTCTTC.

The rearrangement uses TRBV18 and TRBJ1-1, with TRBD1 matching over 9 bases. With V trimmed by 1 base and J by 6 bases, 18 bases remained unmatched. CDR1 and CDR2 from the germline V gene are KGHSH and LQKENI. There are 19 residues in the CDR3. The CDR3 loop is CASSPRARNGTGTHAEAFF. The CDR3 DNA follows: TGTGCCAGCTCACCACGGGCACGAAACGGGACAGGGACACACGCTGAAGCTTTCTTT.

The chain combines TRBV6-6 with TRBJ1-1; no firm D call. Per germline, CDR1 MNHNY and CDR2 SVGAGI (reference sequence). V dropped 2 bases and J dropped 3 bases, with 4 bases sitting between them. The CDR3 loop spans 12 amino acids. The CDR3 loop reads CASSYQDTEAFF. In nucleotides, the CDR3 is TGTGCCAGCAGTTACCAGGACACTGAAGCTTTCTTT.

The V gene is TRBV4-1, the J gene TRBJ2-1; 7 bases agree with TRBD1. The CDR3 is made up of 13 amino acids. Germline loops: CDR1 MGHRA, CDR2 YSYEKL. V lost 3 bases and J lost 7; bases outside the gene matches: 3. CDR3 sequence: CASSHLTGNEQFF. CDR3 in DNA: TGCGCCAGCAGCCACCTGACAGGGAATGAGCAGTTCTTC.

The chain has TRBV19 and TRBJ2-3; tentative D call: TRBD1 (6 bases). This CDR3 has 17 residues. Per germline, CDR1 LNHDA and CDR2 SQIVND (reference sequence). The V end lost 2 bases, the J end lost 5 bases, and 20 bases lay between the germline ends. The CDR3 protein is CASSINGGRGKIDTQYF. CDR3 nucleotides: TGTGCCAGTAGTATAAACGGCGGCAGGGGTAAGATAGATACGCAGTATTTT. Variable domain in full (rest from reference TRBV19 and TRBJ2-3): DGGITQSPKYLFRKEGQNVTLSCEQNLNHDAMYWYRQDPGQGLRLIYYSQIVNDFQKGDIAEGYSVSREKKESFPLTVTSAQKNPTAFYLCASSINGGRGKIDTQYFGPGTRLTVL.

The DNA of the CDR3 is TGTGCCATCAGGGACGGGAGCTCCTACAATGAGCAGTTCTTC. It encodes CAIRDGSSYNEQFF. This chain connects TRBV10-3 to TRBJ2-1; possibly TRBD2 for D (6 bases). Germline V gene sequence: CDR1 ENHRY, CDR2 SYGVKD. The length of the CDR3 is 14 residues. V was pared by 6 bases and J by 0 bases, with 9 bases between.

V is TRBV5-4 and J is TRBJ2-3, with 14 bases aligning to TRBD2. CDR3 length: 17 amino acids. V lost 4 bases and J lost 4; bases outside the gene matches: 8. Per the germline V gene, CDR1 is SGHNT and CDR2 is YYREEE (reference sequence). The CDR3 coding sequence is TGTGCCAGCAGCACGCCGACTAGCGGGGGGGGCCCAGATACGCAGTATTTT. Protein sequence: CASSTPTSGGGPDTQYF.

This clone was counted once. The V gene is TRBV28, the J gene TRBJ2-7; 7 nucleotides agree with TRBD1. The CDR3 is 13 amino acids. V lost 4 bases, J lost 3 bases, and 3 bases stayed unmatched. Germline values: CDR1 MDHEN, CDR2 SYDVKM. As DNA, the CDR3 is TGTGCCAGCAGTTCGGGACAGTACTACGAGCAGTACTTC. As protein: CASSSGQYYEQYF.

The chain combines TRBV27 with TRBJ1-1; the match to TRBD1 covers 9 bases. The germline V gene has CDR1 MNHEY and CDR2 SMNVEV (reference sequence). The CDR3 is 13 amino acids. With V trimmed by 7 bases and J by 5 bases, 5 bases remained unmatched. CDR3 sequence reads: CASMGQGWTEAFF. The DNA for the CDR3 is TGTGCCAGCATGGGACAGGGATGGACTGAAGCTTTCTTT.

The V gene is TRBV7-9, the J gene TRBJ2-3; the D gene is possibly TRBD1 (5 bases). CDR1 and CDR2 (germline): SEHNR, FQNEAQ (reference sequence). Between the trimmed V and J ends, which lost 3 bases and 0 bases, there was a span of 7 bases. This CDR3 contains 14 residues. CDR3 sequence: CASSFQGSTDTQYF. CDR3 DNA: TGTGCCAGCAGCTTCCAGGGTAGCACAGATACGCAGTATTTT.

The chain employs TRBV19 and TRBJ2-7, with D hard to call. The CDR3 loop spans 13 amino acids. Looked up from germline, CDR1 is LNHDA and CDR2 is SQIVND (reference sequence). The V and J ends lost 1 base and 7 bases respectively, with 11 bases between them. CDR3 sequence: CASSIVHPGEQYF. In DNA form, the CDR3 reads TGTGCCAGTAGTATAGTGCACCCCGGGGAGCAGTACTTC.

The rearrangement links TRBV2 to TRBJ2-3; D not resolved. Germline CDR1 SNHLY, CDR2 FYNNEI. The ends were cut back, 2 bases at V and 6 bases at J, with 6 bases in the middle. This CDR3 region has 12 residues. CDR3 sequence: CASSERSDTQYF. The CDR3 region has the DNA TGTGCCAGCAGTGAACGGAGCGATACGCAGTATTTT. Full variable domain (rest looked up from reference TRBV2 and TRBJ2-3): EPEVTQTPSHQVTQMGQEVILRCVPISNHLYFYWYRQILGQKVEFLVSFYNNEISEKSEIFDDQFSVERPDGSNFTLKIRSTKLEDSAMYFCASSERSDTQYFGPGTRLTVL.

This sequence joins TRBV9 and TRBJ2-7; D possibly corresponds to TRBD2 (6 bases). Germline CDR1 is SGDLS and CDR2 is YYNGEE. The V gene lost 0 bases and the J gene lost 3 bases, with 13 bases spanning the gap. The CDR3 length is 15 residues. The CDR3 DNA reads as TGTGCCAGCAGCGTAGAGGGGACTGAATACTACGAGCAGTACTTC. It is translated as CASSVEGTEYYEQYF.

This chain links TRBV4-1 with TRBJ1-5; no reliable D call. The CDR3 contains 14 residues. CDR1 is MGHRA, CDR2 YSYEKL, per germline. Trimming stripped 4 bases from V and 4 bases from J, with 11 bases between. The DNA of the CDR3 is TGCGCCAGCAGCCCTAAAGAAGATAATCAGCCCCAGCATTTT. As protein: CASSPKEDNQPQHF.

The rearrangement joins TRBV7-9 to TRBJ2-7; TRBD2 is a possible D gene (6 bases). This CDR3 is 14 amino acids long. Trimming left V 5 bases short and J 2 bases short, with 13 bases between. Germline assignment: CDR1 SEHNR and CDR2 FQNEAQ (reference sequence). The chain's CDR3 is CASSPRDSAYEQYF. In nucleotides, the CDR3 is TGTGCCAGCAGCCCACGGGACTCCGCCTACGAGCAGTACTTC.

The rearrangement links TRBV5-4 to TRBJ2-5, with 8 nucleotides matching TRBD2. There are 14 residues in the CDR3. Per germline, CDR1 SGHNT and CDR2 YYREEE (reference sequence). J lost 1 base, V lost 4 bases, and 3 bases had no gene match. CDR3 in DNA: TGTGCCAGCAGCGCGGGACTAGTCCAAGAGACCCAGTACTTC. It translates to CASSAGLVQETQYF.

The V and J genes are TRBV27 and TRBJ2-7; 7 bases are a match to TRBD1. Unmatched junction bases numbered 5, after V lost 3 bases and J lost 3 bases. CDR3 length equals 14 residues. CDR1 and CDR2 from the germline V gene are MNHEY and SMNVEV (reference sequence). CDR3 sequence (DNA): TGTGCCAGCAGTTTCGGTGGGACAGTCTACGAGCAGTACTTC. Translation gives CASSFGGTVYEQYF.